This T cell receptor beta chain is drawn from a study of T cell responses to AZD1222 COVID-19 vaccine. Note on this clone: Its target is not known.

Sequencing was performed with immunoSEQ multiplex PCR; in TCRdb, only in-frame clones are kept and a portion is missing. This sample carries 150,000 to 180,000 clones, about 88% of them seen once, and the ten largest clones take 2.5% to 4%. Study findings and constraints: With two AZD1222 doses given, Spike-specific TCR breadth and depth both rose. In all cases, repertoires were sampled only after the peak T cell response. Just a handful of AZD1222 recipients were seropositive at baseline. Nearly half of spike-specific TCRs reportedly target unmutated variant regions.

The CDR3 spans 15 residues. Trimming took off 4 bases at V and 6 bases at J, with 18 bases between the two ends. CDR1 and CDR2 from the germline V gene are SNHLY and FYNNEI. This TCR was sampled from an adult in good health. This chain connects TRBV2 to TRBJ1-2; a possible D gene is TRBD1 (5 bases). Sequenced material: peripheral blood, taken on day 0 of AZD1222 vaccination. The CDR3 nucleotides are TGTGCCAGCAGTGCTCTTGCCGCGAGAGGGGATGGCTACACCTTC. Protein sequence: CASSALAARGDGYTF. The entire variable domain, with the rest obtained from reference TRBV2 and TRBJ1-2, is as follows: EPEVTQTPSHQVTQMGQEVILRCVPISNHLYFYWYRQILGQKVEFLVSFYNNEISEKSEIFDDQFSVERPDGSNFTLKIRSTKLEDSAMYFCASSALAARGDGYTFGSGTRLTVV.